One and the same sample provided the 6 T cell receptor beta chains below, sequenced in a study of immune evolution from preneoplasia to lung adenocarcinoma. Only in-frame clones appear in the TCRdb table, and some are missing; sequencing was by immunoSEQ multiplex PCR. The sample contains about 4,300 clones, under 80% of which appear only once. The sample was FFPE lung adenocarcinoma in situ tissue. The receptors derive from a person aged 60-79 years with lung adenocarcinoma.

In this sample, this clone turned up a few times. This sequence joins TRBV18 and TRBJ1-5; D call uncertain. CDR1 KGHSH and CDR2 LQKENI come from the germline V gene. V was clipped by 3 bases and J by 0 bases, with 3 bases between them. This CDR3 region has 13 residues. CDR3 nucleotides: TGTGCCAGCTCACCCTATAGCAATCAGCCCCAGCATTTT. Translation gives CASSPYSNQPQHF.

The V and J genes are TRBV7-3 and TRBJ2-3; TRBD2 is a possible D gene (6 bases). The V gene lost 2 bases and the J gene lost 2 bases, with 11 bases spanning the gap. The CDR3 loop spans 15 amino acids. CDR1 is SGHTA, CDR2 FQGTGA, per germline. Written as DNA, the CDR3 is TGTGCCAGCAGCTTATGGGGGAGGAACACAGATACGCAGTATTTT. Translation: CASSLWGRNTDTQYF. Variable domain in full (rest from reference TRBV7-3 and TRBJ2-3): GAGVSQTPSNKVTEKGKYVELRCDPISGHTALYWYRQSLGQGPEFLIYFQGTGAADDSGLPNDRFFAVRPEGSVSTLKIQRTERGDSAVYLCASSLWGRNTDTQYFGPGTRLTVL.

This chain connects TRBV6-6 to TRBJ1-5; TRBD1 might be the D (6 bases). V was cut by 6 bases and J by 0 bases, with 12 bases left in between. The CDR3 is 15 amino acids. Germline V gene sequence: CDR1 MNHNY, CDR2 SVGAGI (reference sequence). CDR3 sequence reads: CASSPAGASNQPQHF. Written as DNA, the CDR3 is TGTGCCAGCAGCCCTGCAGGGGCTAGCAATCAGCCCCAGCATTTT.

The rearrangement uses TRBV6-5 and TRBJ1-6; 7 bases align to TRBD1. Germline CDR1 is MNHEY and CDR2 is SVGAGI. CDR3 length: 14 amino acids. J was trimmed by 7 bases and V by 4 bases; bases with no gene match: 4. CDR3 loop: CASSSGQSNSPLHF. CDR3 DNA sequence: TGTGCCAGCAGTTCGGGACAGAGCAATTCACCCCTCCACTTT.

The rearrangement joins TRBV29-1 to TRBJ1-1; 7 nucleotides match TRBD1. This CDR3 has 11 amino acids. CDR1 is SQVTM, CDR2 ANQGSEA, per germline. V dropped 7 bases and J dropped 5; count of bases not matched to a gene: 4. CDR3 sequence: CSAQGNTEAFF. The CDR3 DNA is TGCAGCGCACAGGGGAATACTGAAGCTTTCTTT.

This chain connects TRBV4-3 to TRBJ2-3, with D unclear. From germline, CDR1 is LGHNA and CDR2 YSLEER. Trimming took 2 bases from V and 0 from J, leaving 9 bases between them. This CDR3 has 15 residues. The DNA for the CDR3 is TGCGCCAGCAGCCAACTCGGTGAAAGCACAGATACGCAGTATTTT. This gives the protein CASSQLGESTDTQYF.